This is a list of T cell receptor beta chains from one sample in a study of blood T cell repertoires in COVID-19. Profiled with immunoSEQ multiplex PCR; TCRdb holds only in-frame clones, not every one. Among 180,000 or so clones, 80% to 85% were seen once, and the ten largest hold over 2%. Sequencing input: peripheral blood. The source is a human donor with acute or convalescent COVID-19. The donor label of this sample is uncertain. The CDR3 runs from the conserved cysteine through the conserved F or W. A D gene is named only where the DNA matches it firmly. The listing skips clone size in some rows; elsewhere it reads once, few, many or a size class.

V gene: TRBV6-5
clone size: .
D gene: .
J gene: TRBJ1-1
CDR3 protein: CASSYSSQGLTEAFF
CDR3 DNA: TGTGCCAGCAGTTACTCGTCGCAGGGGCTCACTGAAGCTTTCTTT

V gene: TRBV5-1
clone size: few
D gene: .
J gene: TRBJ1-2
CDR3 protein: CASSGRTDILNYGYTF
CDR3 DNA: TGCGCCAGCAGCGGCAGGACAGACATACTAAACTATGGCTACACCTTC

V gene: TRBV24-1
clone size: .
D gene: .
J gene: TRBJ1-2
CDR3 protein: CATSGGGEGYTF
CDR3 DNA: TGTGCCACCAGTGGAGGAGGGGAAGGCTACACCTTC

V gene: TRBV7-6
clone size: .
D gene: TRBD2
J gene: TRBJ2-3
CDR3 protein: CASSLAGTSGSTDTQYF
CDR3 DNA: TGTGCCAGCAGCTTAGCCGGGACTAGCGGTAGCACAGATACGCAGTATTTT

V gene: TRBV5-6
clone size: .
D gene: .
J gene: TRBJ1-2
CDR3 protein: CASSLSRGRRDGYTF
CDR3 DNA: TGTGCCAGCAGCTTGTCGCGGGGCCGCCGAGATGGCTACACCTTC

V gene: TRBV2
clone size: .
D gene: TRBD1
J gene: TRBJ2-7
CDR3 protein: CASSEGQRSYEQYF
CDR3 DNA: TGTGCCAGCAGTGAGGGACAGAGATCCTACGAGCAGTACTTC

V gene: TRBV2
clone size: .
D gene: .
J gene: TRBJ2-2
CDR3 protein: CASSELTLGTGELFF
CDR3 DNA: TGTGCCAGCAGTGAACTAACCCTAGGCACCGGGGAGCTGTTTTTT

V gene: TRBV2
clone size: .
D gene: TRBD2
J gene: TRBJ2-5
CDR3 protein: CASRRGGSGGWETQYF
CDR3 DNA: TGTGCCAGCAGGCGTGGTGGTAGCGGGGGATGGGAGACCCAGTACTTC

V gene: TRBV6-1
clone size: .
D gene: TRBD2
J gene: TRBJ2-1
CDR3 protein: CASSGGLAGRYRNEQFF
CDR3 DNA: TGTGCCAGCAGTGGGGGACTAGCGGGCCGGTACCGCAATGAGCAGTTCTTC

V gene: TRBV12-3/TRBV12-4
clone size: .
D gene: .
J gene: TRBJ1-1
CDR3 protein: CASSFDRTYEAFF
CDR3 DNA: TGTGCCAGCAGTTTCGACAGGACTTATGAAGCTTTCTTT

V gene: TRBV2
clone size: .
D gene: TRBD2
J gene: TRBJ2-3
CDR3 protein: CASSDLLWSGRSTDTQYF
CDR3 DNA: TGTGCCAGCAGTGACTTACTATGGAGCGGGAGAAGCACAGATACGCAGTATTTT

V gene: TRBV7-2
clone size: .
D gene: TRBD1
J gene: TRBJ2-3
CDR3 protein: CASRNSGTGQGGTDTQYF
CDR3 DNA: TGTGCCAGCAGGAACTCCGGGACAGGGCAAGGGGGGACAGATACGCAGTATTTT

V gene: TRBV18
clone size: .
D gene: .
J gene: TRBJ2-3
CDR3 protein: CASSPNRGPGGDTQYF
CDR3 DNA: TGTGCCAGCTCACCAAATCGGGGCCCCGGAGGGGATACGCAGTATTTT

V gene: TRBV6-5
clone size: .
D gene: .
J gene: TRBJ2-7
CDR3 protein: CASSYSSSGPYEQYF
CDR3 DNA: TGTGCCAGCAGTTACTCGAGTAGCGGCCCCTACGAGCAGTACTTC

V gene: TRBV5-1
clone size: .
D gene: TRBD1
J gene: TRBJ2-3
CDR3 protein: CASSLAGTGGKDTQYF
CDR3 DNA: TGCGCCAGCAGCTTGGCCGGGACAGGGGGCAAAGATACGCAGTATTTT

V gene: TRBV18
clone size: .
D gene: .
J gene: TRBJ1-5
CDR3 protein: CASSPLGGQGQPQHF
CDR3 DNA: TGTGCCAGCTCACCACTCGGGGGGCAGGGGCAGCCCCAGCATTTT

V gene: TRBV3-1/TRBV3-2
clone size: .
D gene: .
J gene: TRBJ1-2
CDR3 protein: CASSTLFQGRPYGYTF
CDR3 DNA: TGTGCCAGCAGCACCCTTTTTCAGGGGCGTCCGTATGGCTACACCTTC

V gene: TRBV21-1
clone size: .
D gene: .
J gene: TRBJ1-3
CDR3 protein: CASSPSGQGAGNTIYF
CDR3 DNA: TGTGCCAGCAGCCCAAGCGGACAGGGGGCTGGAAACACCATATATTTT

V gene: TRBV5-1
clone size: .
D gene: .
J gene: TRBJ2-5
CDR3 protein: CASSLDTGHQETQYF
CDR3 DNA: TGCGCCAGCAGCTTGGATACAGGGCACCAAGAGACCCAGTACTTC

V gene: TRBV19
clone size: .
D gene: .
J gene: TRBJ2-4
CDR3 protein: CASSTREENIQYF
CDR3 DNA: TGTGCCAGTAGTACCAGGGAGGAGAACATTCAGTACTTC

V gene: TRBV20-1
clone size: .
D gene: .
J gene: TRBJ1-5
CDR3 protein: CSASPPPESNQPQHF
CDR3 DNA: TGCAGTGCTAGTCCTCCCCCGGAGAGCAATCAGCCCCAGCATTTT

V gene: TRBV9
clone size: .
D gene: TRBD1
J gene: TRBJ1-2
CDR3 protein: CASSVAGTGYSGYTF
CDR3 DNA: TGTGCCAGCAGCGTAGCGGGGACAGGTTATAGTGGCTACACCTTC

V gene: TRBV30
clone size: once
D gene: .
J gene: TRBJ1-3
CDR3 protein: CAWTSGSSGNTIYF
CDR3 DNA: TGTGCCTGGACGAGCGGAAGCTCTGGAAACACCATATATTTT

V gene: TRBV28
clone size: .
D gene: .
J gene: TRBJ2-7
CDR3 protein: CASAIGVRDEQYF
CDR3 DNA: TGTGCCAGCGCCATAGGGGTTCGGGACGAGCAGTACTTC